This T cell receptor beta chain was sequenced for a study of blood T cell repertoires in COVID-19. Profiled with immunoSEQ multiplex PCR; TCRdb holds only in-frame clones, not every one. This sample yields almost 90,000 clones, of which 80% to 90% are seen a single time; approximately 12% belongs to the top ten. CDR3 length: 13 residues. Trimming took off 3 bases at V and 9 bases at J, with 15 bases between the two ends. The germline CDR1 and CDR2 sequences are WSHSY and SAAADI. The TCR originated in an elderly man with acute or convalescent COVID-19. This chain links TRBV10-2 with TRBJ2-7; weak D call: TRBD1 (6 bases). The sequenced material came from peripheral blood. DNA of the CDR3: TGCGCCAGCAGTGATCCAGGGGTGAACCTGCAGTACTTC. It translates to CASSDPGVNLQYF.